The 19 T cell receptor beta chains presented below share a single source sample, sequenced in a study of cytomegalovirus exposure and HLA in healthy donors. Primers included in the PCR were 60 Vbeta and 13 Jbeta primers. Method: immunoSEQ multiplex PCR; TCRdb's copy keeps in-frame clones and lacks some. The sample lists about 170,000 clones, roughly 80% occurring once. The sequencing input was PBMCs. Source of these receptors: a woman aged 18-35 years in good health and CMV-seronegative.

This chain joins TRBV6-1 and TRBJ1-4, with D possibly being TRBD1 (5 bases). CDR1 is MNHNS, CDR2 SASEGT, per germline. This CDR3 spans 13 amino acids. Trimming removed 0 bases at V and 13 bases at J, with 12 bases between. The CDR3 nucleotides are TGTGCCAGCAGTGAAGCGCGGACGGGGGGACTGTTTTTT. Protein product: CASSEARTGGLFF.

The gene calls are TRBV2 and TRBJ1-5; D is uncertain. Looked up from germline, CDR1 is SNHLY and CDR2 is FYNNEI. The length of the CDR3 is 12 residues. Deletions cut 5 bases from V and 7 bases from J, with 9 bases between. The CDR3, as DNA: TGTGCCAGCAGTTTGACGGGACAGCCCCAGCATTTT. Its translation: CASSLTGQPQHF.

The CDR3 coding sequence is TGTGCCAGCAGCTTAGCAGGCCTCTATGAGCAGTTCTTC. Translating it yields CASSLAGLYEQFF. The chain couples TRBV11-3 to TRBJ2-1, with D unresolved. V lost 1 base, J lost 8 bases, and 9 bases lay in between. The CDR3 totals 13 residues. Per the germline V gene, CDR1 is SGHNT and CDR2 is YENEEA.

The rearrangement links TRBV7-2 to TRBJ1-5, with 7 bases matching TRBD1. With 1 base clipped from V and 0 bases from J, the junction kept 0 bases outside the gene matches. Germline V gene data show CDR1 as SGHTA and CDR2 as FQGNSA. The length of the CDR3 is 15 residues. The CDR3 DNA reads TGTGCCAGCAGCTTAGGGACAGGTAGCAATCAGCCCCAGCATTTT. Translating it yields CASSLGTGSNQPQHF.

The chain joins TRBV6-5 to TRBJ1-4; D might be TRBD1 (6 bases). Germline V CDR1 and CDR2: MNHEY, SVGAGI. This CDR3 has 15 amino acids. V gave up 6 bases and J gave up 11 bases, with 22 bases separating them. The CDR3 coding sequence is TGTGCCAGCAGCATGATGACAGGTGGTGAGGGGAAACTGTTTTTT. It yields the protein CASSMMTGGEGKLFF.

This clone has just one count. This CDR3 reads CASSMGTSGRGYEQFF. The DNA for the CDR3 is TGTGCCAGTAGTATGGGGACTAGCGGGAGAGGGTATGAGCAGTTCTTC. This chain connects TRBV19 to TRBJ2-1; 14 bases line up with TRBD2. Trimming cost V 3 bases and J 8 bases; bases outside gene matches: 6. CDR3 length equals 16 residues. Germline assignment: CDR1 LNHDA and CDR2 SQIVND (reference sequence).

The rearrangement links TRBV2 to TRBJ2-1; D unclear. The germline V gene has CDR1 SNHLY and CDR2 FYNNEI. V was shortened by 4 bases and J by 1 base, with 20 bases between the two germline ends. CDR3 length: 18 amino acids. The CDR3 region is CASSGPPWSPSSYNEQFF. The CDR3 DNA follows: TGTGCCAGCAGTGGACCCCCTTGGAGCCCGAGTTCCTACAATGAGCAGTTCTTC.

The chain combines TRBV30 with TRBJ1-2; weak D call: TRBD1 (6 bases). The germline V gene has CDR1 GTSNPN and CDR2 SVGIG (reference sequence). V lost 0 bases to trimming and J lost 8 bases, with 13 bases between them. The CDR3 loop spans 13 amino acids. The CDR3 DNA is TGTGCCTGGAGTGTCGGGGGGCGTCAGGGCTACACCTTC. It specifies CAWSVGGRQGYTF.

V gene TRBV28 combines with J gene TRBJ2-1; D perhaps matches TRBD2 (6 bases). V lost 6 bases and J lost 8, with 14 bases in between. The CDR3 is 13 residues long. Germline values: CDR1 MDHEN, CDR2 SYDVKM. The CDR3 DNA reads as TGTGCCAGCAGACCCGGGAGCAGCGATGAGCAGTTCTTC. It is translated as CASRPGSSDEQFF. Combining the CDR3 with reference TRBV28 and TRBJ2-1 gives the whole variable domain DVKVTQSSRYLVKRTGEKVFLECVQDMDHENMFWYRQDPGLGLRLIYFSYDVKMKEKGDIPEGYSVSREKKERFSLILESASTNQTSMYLCASRPGSSDEQFFGPGTRLTVL.

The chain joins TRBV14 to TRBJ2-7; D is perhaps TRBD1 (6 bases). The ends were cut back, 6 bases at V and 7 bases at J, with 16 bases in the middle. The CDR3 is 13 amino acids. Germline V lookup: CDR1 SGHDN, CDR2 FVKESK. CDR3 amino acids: CASSLNRGGEQYF. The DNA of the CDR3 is TGTGCCAGCAGTCTGAATAGAGGGGGAGAGCAGTACTTC.

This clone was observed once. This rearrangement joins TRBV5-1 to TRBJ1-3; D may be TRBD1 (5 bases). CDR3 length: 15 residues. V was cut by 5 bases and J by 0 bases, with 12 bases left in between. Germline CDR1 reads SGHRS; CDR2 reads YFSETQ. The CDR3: CASRPSRDSGNTIYF. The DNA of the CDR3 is TGCGCCAGCAGGCCTTCCAGGGACTCTGGAAACACCATATATTTT.

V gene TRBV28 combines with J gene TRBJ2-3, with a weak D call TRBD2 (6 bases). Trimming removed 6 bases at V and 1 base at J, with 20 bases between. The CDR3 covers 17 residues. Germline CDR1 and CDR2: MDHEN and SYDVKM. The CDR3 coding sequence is TGTGCCAGCAGCCTTTCTACGGGCGCGGGGCGCACAGATACGCAGTATTTT. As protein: CASSLSTGAGRTDTQYF.

The CDR3 sequence is CASSLNRGDEQYF. DNA for the CDR3: TGTGCCAGCAGCCTCAACCGGGGGGACGAGCAGTACTTC. The V and J genes are TRBV7-3 and TRBJ2-7; 7 bases agree with TRBD2. The J segment lost 5 bases and the V segment lost 5 bases, leaving 6 bases of the junction unmatched. Germline CDR1 and CDR2: SGHTA and FQGTGA. This CDR3 comprises 13 residues. The entire variable domain, with the rest obtained from reference TRBV7-3 and TRBJ2-7, is as follows: GAGVSQTPSNKVTEKGKYVELRCDPISGHTALYWYRQSLGQGPEFLIYFQGTGAADDSGLPNDRFFAVRPEGSVSTLKIQRTERGDSAVYLCASSLNRGDEQYFGPGTRLTVT.

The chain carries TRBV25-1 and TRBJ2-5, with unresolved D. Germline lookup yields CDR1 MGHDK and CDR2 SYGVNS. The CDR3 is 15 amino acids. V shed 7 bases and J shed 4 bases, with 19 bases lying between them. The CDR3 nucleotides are TGTGCCAGCAAGGCTCGTGCCCGGCAGGCAGAGACCCAGTACTTC. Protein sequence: CASKARARQAETQYF.

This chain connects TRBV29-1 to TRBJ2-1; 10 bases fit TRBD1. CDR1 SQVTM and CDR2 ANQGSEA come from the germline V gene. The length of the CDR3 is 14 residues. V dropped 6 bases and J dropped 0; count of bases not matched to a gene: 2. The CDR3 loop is CSVGQGFSYNEQFF. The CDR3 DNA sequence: TGCAGCGTGGGACAGGGGTTCTCCTACAATGAGCAGTTCTTC.

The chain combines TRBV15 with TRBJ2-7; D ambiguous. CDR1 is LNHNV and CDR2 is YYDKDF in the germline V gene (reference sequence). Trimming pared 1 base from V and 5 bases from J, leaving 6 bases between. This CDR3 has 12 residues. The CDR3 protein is CATSRGYNEQYF. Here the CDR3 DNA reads TGTGCCACCAGCAGAGGATACAACGAGCAGTACTTC.

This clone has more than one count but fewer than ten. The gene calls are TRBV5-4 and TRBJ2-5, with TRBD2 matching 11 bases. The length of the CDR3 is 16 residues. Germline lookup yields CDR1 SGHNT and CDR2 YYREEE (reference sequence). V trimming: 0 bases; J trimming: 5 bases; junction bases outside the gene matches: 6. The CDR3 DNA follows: TGTGCCAGCAGCTTGGCTATCGGGACTAGCGGCGAGACCCAGTACTTC. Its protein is CASSLAIGTSGETQYF.

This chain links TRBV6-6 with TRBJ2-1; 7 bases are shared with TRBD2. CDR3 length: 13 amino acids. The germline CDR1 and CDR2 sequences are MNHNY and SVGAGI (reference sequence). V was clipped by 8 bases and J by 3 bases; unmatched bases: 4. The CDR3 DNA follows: TGTGCCAGCGTGGGAGGGCTCTACAATGAGCAGTTCTTC. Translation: CASVGGLYNEQFF.

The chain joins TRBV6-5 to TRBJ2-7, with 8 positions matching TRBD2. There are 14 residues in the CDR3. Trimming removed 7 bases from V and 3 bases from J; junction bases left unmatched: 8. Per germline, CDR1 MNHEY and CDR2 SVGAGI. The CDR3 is CASTDSGSLYEQYF. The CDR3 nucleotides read TGTGCCAGCACTGACAGCGGGAGTCTCTACGAGCAGTACTTC.